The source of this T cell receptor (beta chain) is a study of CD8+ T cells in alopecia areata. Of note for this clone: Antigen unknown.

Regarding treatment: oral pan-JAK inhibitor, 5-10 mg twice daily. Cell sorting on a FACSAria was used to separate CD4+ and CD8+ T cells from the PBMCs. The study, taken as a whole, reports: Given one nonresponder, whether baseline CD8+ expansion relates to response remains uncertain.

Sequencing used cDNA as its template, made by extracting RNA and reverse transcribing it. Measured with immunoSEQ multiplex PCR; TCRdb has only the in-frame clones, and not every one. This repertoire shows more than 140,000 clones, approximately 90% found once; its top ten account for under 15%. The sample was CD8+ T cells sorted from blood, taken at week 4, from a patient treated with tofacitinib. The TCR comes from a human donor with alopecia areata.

The CDR3 sequence: CASRVSYNEQFF. Written as DNA, the CDR3 is TGTGCCAGCAGGGTCTCCTACAATGAGCAGTTCTTC. The rearrangement joins TRBV27 to TRBJ2-1; no firm D call. The germline CDR1 and CDR2 sequences are MNHEY and SMNVEV (reference sequence). The CDR3 covers 12 residues. Trimming pared 6 bases from V and 0 bases from J, leaving 3 bases between.